This T cell receptor (beta chain) was captured by sequencing in a study of OX40 agonist ivuxolimab in advanced cancers. The wider study: Melanoma, hepatocellular carcinoma, head and neck or renal cell cancer occurred in dose-escalation patients.

The repertoire was sequenced with immunoSEQ multiplex PCR; TCRdb's copy has only in-frame clones and lacks some. The sample shows 20,000 to 30,000 clones, approximately 86% of them seen only once. Study-level findings and limits: Determination of antigen specificity was not performed for the expanded peripheral T cells. There were also nonresponders showing low normalized T-cell clonal expansion. At 0.1 to 3.0 mg/kg, clonal expansion of CD4+ and CD8+ blood T cells had occurred by week 6.

The CDR3 sequence is 13 residues long. Germline lookup yields CDR1 GTSNPN and CDR2 SVGIG (reference sequence). Deletions cut 1 base from V and 7 bases from J, with 8 bases between. Turning to this clone: Its antigen is still unknown.

The receptor was isolated from an adult with an advanced solid tumor such as melanoma, head and neck, liver or kidney cancer. Sequencing used CD4+ or CD8+ T cells sorted from blood, obtained in a trial of the OX40 agonist ivuxolimab. The chain recombines TRBV30 with TRBJ1-6; D remains ambiguous. CDR3 sequence: CAWSGEPNSPLHF. CDR3 in DNA: TGTGCCTGGAGTGGGGAACCGAATTCACCCCTCCACTTT.